These 12 T cell receptor beta chains were all obtained from the same sample, sequenced in a study of tumor-infiltrating lymphocytes in primary liver carcinoma. Co-extraction yielded RNA and DNA from approximately 20-30 mg of unsorted bulk tissue. cDNA specific to TCR beta was made from roughly 500 ng of total RNA, with a constant-region primer employed for priming. Nested multiplex PCR, run for three rounds with slightly modified ARM-PCR, yielded TCR beta libraries. TRBV1-TRBV30 forward primers and a C-beta reverse primer were used in the first two PCR rounds, which each ran for approximately 9 cycles. TCRdb re-analysed the multiplex PCR reads in MiXCR, keeping a single row per CDR3 protein. Of some 110,000 distinct CDR3 sequences in the sample, around 64% were seen once. Sequencing was performed on liver tumor tissue from sampling region 3. Noted subset: tumor region T3, left-lateral pole. Source of these receptors: a woman aged 55-75 years with primary liver carcinoma and hepatitis B virus infection.

V is TRBV20-1 and J is TRBJ1-2, with D perhaps TRBD1 (5 bases). The germline V gene has CDR1 DFQATT and CDR2 SNEGSKA (reference sequence). The CDR3 covers 13 residues. V was trimmed by 0 bases and J by 6 bases, leaving 11 bases between them. The CDR3 is CSARDRGFHGYTF. For the CDR3, the DNA is TGCAGTGCTAGAGATAGGGGTTTTCATGGCTACACCTTC.

In the case of this clonotype: The junction and the germline gene differ at one end; a read error may be behind it. V usage is TRBV18 and J usage is TRBJ2-1; TRBD2 matches at 10 bases. CDR3 length: 16 amino acids. Germline V gene lookup returns CDR1 KGHSH and CDR2 LQKENI. This CDR3 reads CASPPPGLTSGSCQFF. CDR3 bases: TGTGCCAGCCCACCCCCTGGATTGACTAGCGGGTCGTGTCAGTTCTTC. The full variable domain, its missing parts supplied by reference TRBV18 and TRBJ2-1, is NAGVMQNPRHLVRRRGQEARLRCSPMKGHSHVYWYRQLPEEGLKFMVYLQKENIIDESGMPKERFSAEFPKEGPSILRIQQVVRGDSAAYFCASPPPGLTSGSCQFFGPGTRLTVL.

In nucleotides, the CDR3 is TGTGCCAGCAGCCGCGGGATCTGGGGTGAGCAGTACTTC. Translation: CASSRGIWGEQYF. The chain employs TRBV7-9 and TRBJ2-7, with D tentatively TRBD2 (6 bases). Per germline, CDR1 SEHNR and CDR2 FQNEAQ (reference sequence). This CDR3 contains 13 residues. Trimming took 5 bases from V and 7 from J, leaving 15 bases between them.

On this clonotype itself: The junction and the germline gene differ at one end; a read error may be behind it. The chain combines TRBV29-1 with TRBJ2-3, with no clear D. CDR3 length equals 13 residues. Germline CDR1 and CDR2: SQVTM and ANQGSEA. As DNA, the CDR3 is TGCAGCCTAAACCTCCAGGCCACAGATACGCAATATTTT. This sequence encodes CSLNLQATDTQYF.

The gene calls are TRBV11-2 and TRBJ2-2; tentatively, D is TRBD1 or TRBD2 (5 bases each). Germline V gives CDR1 SGHAT, CDR2 FQNNGV. CDR3 length: 18 amino acids. Between the trimmed V and J ends, which lost 9 bases and 5 bases, there was a span of 28 bases. CDR3 bases: TGTGCCAGTAGCGTACGGTTGGGTGTGCAGGGCAATACCGGGGAGCTGTTTTTT. Amino acids: CASSVRLGVQGNTGELFF.

This clonotype was counted once. A much larger clone sits a single nucleotide away, making a read error possible. Because it lacks the conserved phenylalanine or tryptophan at the end, this CDR3 is likely a read error. The chain joins TRBV30 to TRBJ1-5; D unresolved. The ends were cut back, 2 bases at V and 0 bases at J, with 5 bases in the middle. Germline CDR1 GTSNPN, CDR2 SVGIG (reference sequence). The CDR3 runs 13 residues. In DNA form, the CDR3 reads TGTGCCTGGAGTCAGAGTAGCAATCAGCCCCAGCATTAT. Protein: CAWSQSSNQPQHY.

With regard to this clonotype: A read error is possible here, since a much larger clone lies one base away. The rearrangement links TRBV29-1 to TRBJ2-5; D unresolved. The V gene lost 3 bases and the J gene lost 5 bases, with 10 bases spanning the gap. This CDR3 is 12 amino acids long. Germline V gene sequence: CDR1 SQVTM, CDR2 ANQGSEA. The CDR3 sequence: CSVDRSGETQYF. CDR3 coding DNA: TGCAGCGTTGACAGATCTGGGGAGACCCAGTACTTC.

The chain couples TRBV28 to TRBJ2-7, with 10 bases matching TRBD1. The CDR3 spans 14 residues. The V gene's germline CDR1 is MDHEN and CDR2 SYDVKM. Trimming removed 7 bases from V and 9 bases from J; junction bases left unmatched: 12. This CDR3 is CASTPGQGIRGQYF. In DNA form, the CDR3 reads TGTGCCAGCACACCGGGACAGGGGATTCGGGGGCAGTACTTC. Filled out from reference TRBV28 and TRBJ2-7, the complete variable domain reads DVKVTQSSRYLVKRTGEKVFLECVQDMDHENMFWYRQDPGLGLRLIYFSYDVKMKEKGDIPEGYSVSREKKERFSLILESASTNQTSMYLCASTPGQGIRGQYFGPGTRLTVT.

As regards this clonotype: This clone may be a read error of a much larger clone one base away. The genes are TRBV7-9 and TRBJ2-7, with a possible D match to TRBD1 (5 bases). The end of the DNA fits TRBJ2-5 better, so the J call may be wrong. This CDR3 is built from 12 residues. CDR1 is SEHNR, CDR2 FQNEAQ, per germline (reference sequence). CDR3 protein: CASGLADRTQYF. The CDR3 region has the DNA TGTGCCAGCGGCTTAGCAGACAGGACCCAGTACTTC.

Here the CDR3 reads CASSLEGEGGQSAFF. The DNA for the CDR3 is TGTGCCAGCAGCTTAGAGGGCGAGGGGGGGCAATCCGCTTTCTTT. The chain couples TRBV7-8 to TRBJ1-1, with D perhaps TRBD1 (6 bases). This CDR3 has 15 amino acids. Between the trimmed V and J ends, which lost 1 base and 11 bases, there was a span of 20 bases. Germline V lookup: CDR1 SGHVS, CDR2 FQNEAQ.

This chain uses TRBV28 with TRBJ2-7, with 10 bases matching TRBD2. The CDR3 covers 15 residues. With 2 bases clipped from V and 8 bases from J, the junction kept 9 bases outside the gene matches. The germline CDR1 and CDR2 sequences are MDHEN and SYDVKM. CDR3 loop: CASSLPSGGAYKQYF. Here the CDR3 DNA reads TGTGCCAGCAGTTTACCTAGCGGGGGCGCTTACAAGCAGTACTTC.

This chain connects TRBV11-2 to TRBJ2-2; the D gene could be TRBD1 or TRBD2 (5 bases each). Trimming took off 8 bases at V and 5 bases at J, with 21 bases between the two ends. The CDR3 extends over 16 amino acids. The germline V gene encodes CDR1 SGHAT and CDR2 FQNNGV. CDR3 sequence reads: CASGRCVGVRTGELFF. In DNA, the CDR3 is TGTGCCAGCGGCCGCTGCGTGGGGGTTCGGACCGGGGAGCTGTTTTTT.